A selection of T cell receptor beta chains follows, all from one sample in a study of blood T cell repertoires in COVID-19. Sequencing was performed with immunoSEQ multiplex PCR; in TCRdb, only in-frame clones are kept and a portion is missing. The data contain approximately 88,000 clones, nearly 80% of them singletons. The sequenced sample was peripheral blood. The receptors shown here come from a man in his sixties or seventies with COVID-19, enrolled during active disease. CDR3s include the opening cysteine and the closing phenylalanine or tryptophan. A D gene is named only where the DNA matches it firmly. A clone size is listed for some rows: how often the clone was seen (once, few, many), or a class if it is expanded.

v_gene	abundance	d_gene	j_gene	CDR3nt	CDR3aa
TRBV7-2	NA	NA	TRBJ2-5	TGTGCCAGCAGCTTAGCGGCCGCCCGGGGCCAAGAGACCCAGTACTTC	CASSLAAARGQETQYF
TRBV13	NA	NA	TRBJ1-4	TGTGCCAGCAGCTCCAGTCGGGGAACCAATGAAAAACTGTTTTTT	CASSSSRGTNEKLFF
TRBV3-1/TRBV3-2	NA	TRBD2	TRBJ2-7	TGTGCCAGCAGTCTCCTCTCGGGACTAGTCCACGAGCAGTACTTC	CASSLLSGLVHEQYF
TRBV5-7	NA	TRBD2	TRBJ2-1	TGTGCCAGCAGCCCCAAGGGGGCCAAGCGGGGGGGCGATGAGCAGTTCTTC	CASSPKGAKRGGDEQFF
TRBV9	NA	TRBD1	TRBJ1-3	TGTGCCAGCAGCGAGGGACAGGGGAACACCATATATTTT	CASSEGQGNTIYF
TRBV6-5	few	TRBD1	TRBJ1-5	TGTGCCAGCAACCAGGGACAGAGCAATCAGCCCCAGCATTTT	CASNQGQSNQPQHF
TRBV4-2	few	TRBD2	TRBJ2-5	TGTGCCAGCAGCCAAATTGGCCCGACTAGCGGGGAGACCCAGTACTTC	CASSQIGPTSGETQYF
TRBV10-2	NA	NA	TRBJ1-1	TGCGCCAGCAGTGAGGAGGGGCAGGGGACTGAAGCTTTCTTT	CASSEEGQGTEAFF
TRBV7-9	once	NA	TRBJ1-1	TGTGCCAGCAGCTCGACAGGGAACACTGAAGCTTTCTTT	CASSSTGNTEAFF
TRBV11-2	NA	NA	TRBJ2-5	TGTGCCAGCAGCTTTCCGGGGAAAGAGACCCAGTACTTC	CASSFPGKETQYF
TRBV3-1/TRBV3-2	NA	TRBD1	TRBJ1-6	TGTGCCAGCAGCCAGAGGGACAGGAGGGGTAATTCACCCCTCCACTTT	CASSQRDRRGNSPLHF
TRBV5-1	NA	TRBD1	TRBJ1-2	TGCGCCAGCAGCTTGGACAGGGGAACTTATGGCTACACCTTC	CASSLDRGTYGYTF
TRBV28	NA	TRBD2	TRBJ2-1	TGTGCCAGCAGCCCCTCTAGCGGGAGCGGGCGGGAGCAGTTCTTC	CASSPSSGSGREQFF
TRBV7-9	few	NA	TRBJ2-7	TGTGCCAGCAGCCTGGACAGCGACGAGCAGTACTTC	CASSLDSDEQYF
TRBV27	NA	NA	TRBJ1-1	TGTGCCAGCGGGGCCACTGAAGCTTTCTTT	CASGATEAFF
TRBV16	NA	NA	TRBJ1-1	TGTGCCAGCAGCCAATCGATTAGTTTCGCTGAAGCTTTCTTT	CASSQSISFAEAFF
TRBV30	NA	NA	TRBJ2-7	TGTGCCTGTGGACCTTCCACTTTCGAGCAGTACTTC	CACGPSTFEQYF
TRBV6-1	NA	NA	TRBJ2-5	TGTGCCAGCAGTGATCCCCAGACAGGTCAAGAGACCCAGTACTTC	CASSDPQTGQETQYF
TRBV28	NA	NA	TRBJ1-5	TGTGCCAGCAGTTTCTCGGGGGGCTTCAATCAGCCCCAGCATTTT	CASSFSGGFNQPQHF
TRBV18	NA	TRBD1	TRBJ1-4	TGTGCCAGCTCACTACGACAGGGGGCTCCAAATGAAAAACTGTTTTTT	CASSLRQGAPNEKLFF
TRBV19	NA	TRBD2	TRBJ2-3	TGTGCCAGTAGTATACAGGGAGGGGCAGATACGCAGTATTTT	CASSIQGGADTQYF
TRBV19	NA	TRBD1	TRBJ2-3	TGTGCCAGTATCGAACAGGGGGCAACAGATACGCAGTATTTT	CASIEQGATDTQYF
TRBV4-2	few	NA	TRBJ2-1	TGTGCCAGCAGCCAAGGACAGTTCAATGAGCAGTTCTTC	CASSQGQFNEQFF
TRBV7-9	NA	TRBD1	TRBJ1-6	TGTGCCAGCAGCTCCGGTGGACAGGGTAATTCACCCCTCCACTTT	CASSSGGQGNSPLHF
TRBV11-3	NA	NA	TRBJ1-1	TGTGCCAGCAGCTCCGCGGGGGAGGAGAACACTGAAGCTTTCTTT	CASSSAGEENTEAFF
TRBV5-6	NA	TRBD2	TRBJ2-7	TGTGCCAGCACCCCATGGGAGGGCCACCACGAGCAGTACTTC	CASTPWEGHHEQYF
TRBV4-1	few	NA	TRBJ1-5	TGCGCCAGCAGCCAAGGGGGCGGGGGACAGCCCCAGCATTTT	CASSQGGGGQPQHF
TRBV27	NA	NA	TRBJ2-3	TGTGCCAGCAGTTTACGCCCAGGGGGGATCACAGATACGCAGTATTTT	CASSLRPGGITDTQYF
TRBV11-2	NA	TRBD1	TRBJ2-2	TGTGCCAGCAGCCGGGACAGCTTGGCCGGGGAGCTGTTTTTT	CASSRDSLAGELFF
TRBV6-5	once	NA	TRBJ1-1	TGTGCCAGCAGTTACTCGATTAGGGGGGGCACTGAAGCTTTCTTT	CASSYSIRGGTEAFF
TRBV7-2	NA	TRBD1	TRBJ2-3	TGTGCCAGCAGCTTCAACGGACAGGGGGGCACAGATACGCAGTATTTT	CASSFNGQGGTDTQYF
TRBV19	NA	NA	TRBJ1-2	TGTGCCAGTAGTATTAAGGCAGCACTACTTGAAAACTATGGCTACACCTTC	CASSIKAALLENYGYTF
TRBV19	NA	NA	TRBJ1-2	TGTGCCAGTAGTATAGACAAGGGTAGGGGCTATGGCTACACCTTC	CASSIDKGRGYGYTF
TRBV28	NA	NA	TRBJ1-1	TGTGCCAGCAGTTTAGTTATCCGGGAAATGAACACTGAAGCTTTCTTT	CASSLVIREMNTEAFF
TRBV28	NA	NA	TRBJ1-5	TGTGCCAGCAGTGGCGGGGGGGCCCCCTATCAGCCCCAGCATTTT	CASSGGGAPYQPQHF
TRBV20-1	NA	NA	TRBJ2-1	TGCAGTGCTACGGACAATGAGCAGTTCTTC	CSATDNEQFF
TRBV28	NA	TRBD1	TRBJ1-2	TGTGCCAGCAGTTTATTACAGGGGGCTATGAAATATGGCTACACCTTC	CASSLLQGAMKYGYTF
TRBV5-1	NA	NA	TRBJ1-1	TGCGCCAGCAGCTTGGGCGGGAAGAACACTGAAGCTTTCTTT	CASSLGGKNTEAFF
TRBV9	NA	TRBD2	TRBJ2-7	TGTGCCAGCAGCGTAGCTTGGATAGCGGGGAGGAACGAGCAGTACTTC	CASSVAWIAGRNEQYF
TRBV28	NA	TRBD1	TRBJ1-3	TGTGCCAGCAGTTCTAACAGGGGGTGGGGAAACACCATATATTTT	CASSSNRGWGNTIYF
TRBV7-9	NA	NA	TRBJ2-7	TGTGCCAGCAGCTCCCTCGGGGTGGACAGCTCCTACGAGCAGTACTTC	CASSSLGVDSSYEQYF